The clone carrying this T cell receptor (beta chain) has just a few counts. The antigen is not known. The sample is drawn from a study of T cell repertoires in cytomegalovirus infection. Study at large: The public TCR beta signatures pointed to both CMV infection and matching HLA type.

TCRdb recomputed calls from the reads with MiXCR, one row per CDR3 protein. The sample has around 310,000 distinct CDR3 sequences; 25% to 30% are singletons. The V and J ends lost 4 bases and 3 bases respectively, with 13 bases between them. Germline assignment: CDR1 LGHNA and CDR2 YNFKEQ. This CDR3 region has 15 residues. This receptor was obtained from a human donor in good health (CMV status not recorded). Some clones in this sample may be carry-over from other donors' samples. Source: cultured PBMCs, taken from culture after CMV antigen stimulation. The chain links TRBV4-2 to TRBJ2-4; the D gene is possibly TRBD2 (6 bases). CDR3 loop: CASSLGGTDKNIQYF. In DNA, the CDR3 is TGTGCCAGCAGCCTAGGCGGGACCGACAAAAACATTCAGTACTTC.